The 6 T cell receptor beta chains below all came from one sample that was sequenced in a study of T cells after yellow fever vaccination (dated by TCRdb to the late 2010s). What the treatment or condition label conveys for this sample: live attenuated yellow fever vaccine strain. The method was 5' RACE. Sequencing relied on an Illumina NovaSeq 6000. The raw public reads went through TCRdb reprocessing: fastp at Q25, MiXCR clone calling, in-frame beta chains kept. CDR3 protein sequences are deduplicated, and each keeps its most common genes and DNA. In all, the sample holds about 340,000 distinct CDR3 sequences, and 12% of those were seen once. Jointly, the top ten make up 2.5% to 3.5% of the sample. The sequences come from CD4+ T cells sorted from PBMCs, collected 15 days after the yellow fever booster vaccination. The receptors were sampled from a young man who received the YFV17D yellow fever vaccine.

There are many counts of this clonotype. The V call is TRBV27, the J call TRBJ1-1; weak D call: TRBD1 (5 bases). V was clipped by 4 bases and J by 2 bases, with 11 bases between them. CDR1 is MNHEY and CDR2 is SMNVEV in the germline V gene (reference sequence). The CDR3 contains 14 residues. The chain's CDR3 is CASSSTWTNTEAFF. The DNA of the CDR3 is TGTGCCAGCAGTTCGACCTGGACAAACACTGAAGCTTTCTTT.

This clonotype was detected only a few times. This chain uses TRBV4-3 with TRBJ2-7, with 10 nucleotides matching TRBD1. V was pared by 0 bases and J by 7 bases, with 9 bases of the junction left unmatched. The CDR3 has 16 amino acids. Germline CDR1 is LGHNA and CDR2 is YSLEER. The CDR3 reads CASSQDQDRGIGEQYV. CDR3 nucleotides: TGCGCCAGCAGCCAAGATCAGGACAGGGGGATTGGAGAGCAGTACGTC.

This chain joins TRBV2 and TRBJ1-6, with 7 bases identical to TRBD1. Trimming cost V 6 bases and J 2 bases; bases outside gene matches: 4. The CDR3 is 15 amino acids. Germline V gene lookup returns CDR1 SNHLY and CDR2 FYNNEI. The chain's CDR3 is CASSGQGAYNSPLHF. The CDR3 bases are TGTGCCAGCAGCGGTCAGGGGGCCTATAATTCACCCCTCCACTTT.

This clonotype was seen more than once but under ten times. V and J are TRBV5-6 and TRBJ2-4, with D possibly TRBD2 on 5 matching bases. Trimming removed 2 bases from V and 4 bases from J, with 13 bases in between. The CDR3 consists of 15 residues. CDR1 is SGHDT, CDR2 YYEEEE, per germline. CDR3 in amino acids: CASSLSQPGKNIQYF. In DNA form, the CDR3 reads TGTGCCAGCAGCTTATCTCAACCGGGGAAAAACATTCAGTACTTC.

In this sample, this clonotype turned up a few times. The chain couples TRBV6-5 to TRBJ2-5, with a weak D call TRBD1 (5 bases). Germline CDR1 reads MNHEY; CDR2 reads SVGAGI. V lost 5 bases and J 9 bases, leaving 16 bases between the germline ends. CDR3 length: 13 residues. The CDR3 bases are TGTGCCAGCAGTAGGGGCCGAGAAGGAGCCCAGTACTTC. Encoded protein: CASSRGREGAQYF.

The gene calls are TRBV7-9 and TRBJ2-3, with TRBD2 identical over 11 bases. The CDR3 runs to 16 residues. Losses at the gene ends were 5 bases for V and 3 bases for J; bases not matched to a gene: 7. CDR1 is SEHNR and CDR2 is FQNEAQ in the germline V gene (reference sequence). The CDR3 loop reads CASSPGTSGWTDTQYF. The CDR3 DNA is TGTGCCAGCAGCCCTGGGACTAGCGGTTGGACAGATACGCAGTATTTT.